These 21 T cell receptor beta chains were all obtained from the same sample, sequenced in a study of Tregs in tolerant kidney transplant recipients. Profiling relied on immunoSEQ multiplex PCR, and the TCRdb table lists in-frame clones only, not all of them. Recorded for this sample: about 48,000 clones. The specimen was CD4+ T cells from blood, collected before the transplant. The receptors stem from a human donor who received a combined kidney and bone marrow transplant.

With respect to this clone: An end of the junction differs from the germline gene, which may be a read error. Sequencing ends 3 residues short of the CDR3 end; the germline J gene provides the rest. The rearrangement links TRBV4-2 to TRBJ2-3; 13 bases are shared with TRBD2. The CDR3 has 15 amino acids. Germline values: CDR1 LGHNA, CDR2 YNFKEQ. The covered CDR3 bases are TGCGCCAGCAGCCAACGGACTAGCGGGAGTCATACG. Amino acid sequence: CASSQRTSGSHT. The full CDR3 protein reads CASSQRTSGSHTQYF.

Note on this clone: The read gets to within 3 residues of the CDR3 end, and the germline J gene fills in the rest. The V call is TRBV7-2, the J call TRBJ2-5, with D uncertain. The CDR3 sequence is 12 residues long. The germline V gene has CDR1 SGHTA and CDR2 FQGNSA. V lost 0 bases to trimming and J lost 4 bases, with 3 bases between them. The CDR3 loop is CASSLALETQYF. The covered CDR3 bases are TGTGCCAGCAGCTTAGCCCTAGAGACC.

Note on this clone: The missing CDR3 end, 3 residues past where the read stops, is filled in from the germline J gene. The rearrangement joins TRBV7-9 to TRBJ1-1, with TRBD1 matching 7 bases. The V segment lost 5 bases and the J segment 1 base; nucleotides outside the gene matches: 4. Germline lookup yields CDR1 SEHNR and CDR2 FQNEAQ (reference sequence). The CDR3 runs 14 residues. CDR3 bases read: TGTGCCAGCAGCCCTGACAGGGAGAACACTGAA. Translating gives CASSPDRENTE. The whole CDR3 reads CASSPDRENTEAFF.

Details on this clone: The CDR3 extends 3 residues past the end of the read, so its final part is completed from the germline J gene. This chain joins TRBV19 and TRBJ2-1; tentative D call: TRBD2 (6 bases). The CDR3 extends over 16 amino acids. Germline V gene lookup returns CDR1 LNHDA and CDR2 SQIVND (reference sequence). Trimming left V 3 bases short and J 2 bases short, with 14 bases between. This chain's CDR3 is CASSMPGLGTYNEQFF. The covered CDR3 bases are TGTGCCAGTAGTATGCCGGGACTGGGGACCTACAATGAG.

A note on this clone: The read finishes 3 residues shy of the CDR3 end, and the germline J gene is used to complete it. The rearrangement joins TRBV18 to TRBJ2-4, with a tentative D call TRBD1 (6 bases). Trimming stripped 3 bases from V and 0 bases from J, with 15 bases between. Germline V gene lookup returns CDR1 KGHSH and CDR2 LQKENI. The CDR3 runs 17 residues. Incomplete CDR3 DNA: TGTGCCAGCTCACCCATGAGGGACACATTAGCCAAAAACATT. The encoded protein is CASSPMRDTLAKNI. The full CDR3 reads CASSPMRDTLAKNIQYF.

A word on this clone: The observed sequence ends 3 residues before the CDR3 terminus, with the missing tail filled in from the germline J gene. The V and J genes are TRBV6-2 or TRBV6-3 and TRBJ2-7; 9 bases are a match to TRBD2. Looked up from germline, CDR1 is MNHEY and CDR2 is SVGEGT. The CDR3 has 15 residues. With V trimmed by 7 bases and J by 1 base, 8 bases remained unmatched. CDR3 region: CASTISLAGSYEQYF. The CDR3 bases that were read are TGTGCCAGCACCATTTCTCTAGCGGGGTCCTACGAG.

CDR3 in amino acids: CSAREGTTLNTEAFF. The sequenced CDR3 bases are TGCAGTGCTAGAGAGGGGACAACTTTAAACACTGAA. The chain couples TRBV20-1 to TRBJ1-1; possibly TRBD1 for D (6 bases). The read ends 3 residues before the CDR3 terminus; that terminus is restored from the germline J gene. This CDR3 is built from 15 residues. Germline V lookup: CDR1 DFQATT, CDR2 SNEGSKA (reference sequence). V was pared by 0 bases and J by 2 bases, with 13 bases between.

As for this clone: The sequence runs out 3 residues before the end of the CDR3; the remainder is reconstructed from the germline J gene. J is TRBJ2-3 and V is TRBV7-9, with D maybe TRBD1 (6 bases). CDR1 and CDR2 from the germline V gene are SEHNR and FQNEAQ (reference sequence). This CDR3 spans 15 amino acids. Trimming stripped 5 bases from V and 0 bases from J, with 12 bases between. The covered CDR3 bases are TGTGCCAGCAGCGTAGGACAGTTAAGCACAGATACG. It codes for CASSVGQLSTDT. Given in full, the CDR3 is CASSVGQLSTDTQYF.

This CDR3 reads CASSLENRGGYTF. The covered CDR3 bases are TGTGCCAGCAGCTTGGAGAACAGGGGAGGC. This chain connects TRBV7-9 to TRBJ1-2; 7 bases are shared with TRBD1. The read comes to an end 3 residues before the CDR3 does, leaving the germline J gene to fill in the end. The CDR3 extends over 13 amino acids. Germline values: CDR1 SEHNR, CDR2 FQNEAQ (reference sequence).

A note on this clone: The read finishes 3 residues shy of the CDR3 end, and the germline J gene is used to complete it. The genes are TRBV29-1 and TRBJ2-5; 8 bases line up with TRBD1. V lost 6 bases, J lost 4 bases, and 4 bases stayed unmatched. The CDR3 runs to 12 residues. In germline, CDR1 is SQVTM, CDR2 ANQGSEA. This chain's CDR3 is CSVDRVSETQYF. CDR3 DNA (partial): TGCAGCGTGGACAGGGTTTCAGAGACC.

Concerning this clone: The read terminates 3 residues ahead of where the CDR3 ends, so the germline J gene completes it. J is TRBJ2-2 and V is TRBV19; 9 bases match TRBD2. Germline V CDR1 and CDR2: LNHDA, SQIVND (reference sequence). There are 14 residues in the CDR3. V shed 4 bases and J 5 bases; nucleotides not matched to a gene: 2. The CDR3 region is CASSRTSATGELFF. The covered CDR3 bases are TGTGCCAGTAGTAGGACTAGCGCTACCGGGGAG.

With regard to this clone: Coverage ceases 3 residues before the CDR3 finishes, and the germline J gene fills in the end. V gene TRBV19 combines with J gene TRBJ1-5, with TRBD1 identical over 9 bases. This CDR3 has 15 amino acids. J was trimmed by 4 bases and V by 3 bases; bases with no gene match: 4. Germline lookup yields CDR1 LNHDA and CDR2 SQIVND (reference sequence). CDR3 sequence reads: CASSMGGTGNQPQHF. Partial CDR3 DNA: TGTGCCAGTAGTATGGGGGGGACAGGGAATCAGCCC.

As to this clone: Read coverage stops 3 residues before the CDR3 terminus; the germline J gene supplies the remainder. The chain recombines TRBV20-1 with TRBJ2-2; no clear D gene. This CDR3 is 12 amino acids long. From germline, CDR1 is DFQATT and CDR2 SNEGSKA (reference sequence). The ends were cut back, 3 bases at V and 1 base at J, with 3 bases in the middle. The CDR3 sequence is CSASRNTGELFF. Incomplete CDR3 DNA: TGCAGTGCTAGCAGGAACACCGGGGAG.

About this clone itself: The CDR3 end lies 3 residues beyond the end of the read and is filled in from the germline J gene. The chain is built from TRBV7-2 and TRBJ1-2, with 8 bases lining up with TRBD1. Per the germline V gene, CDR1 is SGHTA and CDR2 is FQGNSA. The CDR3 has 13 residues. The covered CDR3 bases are TGTGCCAGCAGACCGGACAGGGTGGGAGGC. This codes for CASRPDRVGG. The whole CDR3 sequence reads CASRPDRVGGYTF.

The DNA read from the CDR3 is TGTGCCAGTGGGATCCGGGCAGGGGATCAGCCC. Translating gives CASGIRAGDQP. The full CDR3 protein is CASGIRAGDQPQHF. The chain couples TRBV19 to TRBJ1-5; perhaps TRBD1 as D (6 bases). The read is 3 residues too short to cover the CDR3 end, so that end is filled in from the germline J gene. Germline V gene data show CDR1 as LNHDA and CDR2 as SQIVND (reference sequence). The CDR3 loop spans 14 amino acids. Trimming shortened V by 8 bases and J by 5 bases, and 16 bases separated the two germline ends.

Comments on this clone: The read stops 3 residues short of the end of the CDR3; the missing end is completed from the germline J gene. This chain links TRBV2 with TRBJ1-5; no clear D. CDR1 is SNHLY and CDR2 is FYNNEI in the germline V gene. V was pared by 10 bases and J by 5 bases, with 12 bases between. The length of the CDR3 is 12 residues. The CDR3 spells CATSGEDQPQHF. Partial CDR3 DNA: TGTGCCACCAGCGGGGAAGATCAGCCC.

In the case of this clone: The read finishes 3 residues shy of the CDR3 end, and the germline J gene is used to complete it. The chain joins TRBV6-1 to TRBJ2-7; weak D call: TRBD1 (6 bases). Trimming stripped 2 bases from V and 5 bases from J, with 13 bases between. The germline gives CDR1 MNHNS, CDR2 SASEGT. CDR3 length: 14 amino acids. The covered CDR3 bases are TGTGCCAGCAGTGAATTTACAGGGAGCAACGAG. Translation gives CASSEFTGSNE. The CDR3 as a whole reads CASSEFTGSNEQYF.

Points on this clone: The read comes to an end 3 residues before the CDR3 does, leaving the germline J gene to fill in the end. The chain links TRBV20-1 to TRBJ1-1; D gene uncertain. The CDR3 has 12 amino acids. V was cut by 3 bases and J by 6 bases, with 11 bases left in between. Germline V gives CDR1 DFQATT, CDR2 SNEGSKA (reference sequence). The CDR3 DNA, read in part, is TGCAGTGCTAGTCGTGGCCCATCTGAA. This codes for CSASRGPSE. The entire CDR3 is CSASRGPSEAFF.

CDR3 amino acids: CSARDWQQETQYF. Incomplete CDR3 DNA: TGCAGTGCTAGAGATTGGCAGCAAGAGACC. V and J are TRBV20-1 and TRBJ2-5, with D unclear. Read data end 3 residues before the CDR3 end; the end is taken from the germline J gene. Deletions cut 0 bases from V and 2 bases from J, with 7 bases between. Germline CDR1 and CDR2: DFQATT and SNEGSKA (reference sequence). This CDR3 region has 13 residues.

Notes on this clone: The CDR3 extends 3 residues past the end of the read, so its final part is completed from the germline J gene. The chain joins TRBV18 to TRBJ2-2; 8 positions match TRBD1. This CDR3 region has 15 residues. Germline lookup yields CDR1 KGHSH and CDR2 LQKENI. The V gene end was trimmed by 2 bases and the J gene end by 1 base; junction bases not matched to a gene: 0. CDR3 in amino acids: CASSPGTGNTGELFF. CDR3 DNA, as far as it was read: TGTGCCAGCTCACCAGGGACAGGGAACACCGGGGAG.

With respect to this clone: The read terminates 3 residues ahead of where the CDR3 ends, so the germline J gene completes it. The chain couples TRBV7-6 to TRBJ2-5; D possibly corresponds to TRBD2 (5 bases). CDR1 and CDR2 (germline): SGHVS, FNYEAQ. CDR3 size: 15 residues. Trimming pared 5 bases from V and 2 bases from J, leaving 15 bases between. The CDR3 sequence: CASSRRSGIQETQYF. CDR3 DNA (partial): TGTGCCAGCAGCCGAAGATCGGGGATTCAAGAGACC.